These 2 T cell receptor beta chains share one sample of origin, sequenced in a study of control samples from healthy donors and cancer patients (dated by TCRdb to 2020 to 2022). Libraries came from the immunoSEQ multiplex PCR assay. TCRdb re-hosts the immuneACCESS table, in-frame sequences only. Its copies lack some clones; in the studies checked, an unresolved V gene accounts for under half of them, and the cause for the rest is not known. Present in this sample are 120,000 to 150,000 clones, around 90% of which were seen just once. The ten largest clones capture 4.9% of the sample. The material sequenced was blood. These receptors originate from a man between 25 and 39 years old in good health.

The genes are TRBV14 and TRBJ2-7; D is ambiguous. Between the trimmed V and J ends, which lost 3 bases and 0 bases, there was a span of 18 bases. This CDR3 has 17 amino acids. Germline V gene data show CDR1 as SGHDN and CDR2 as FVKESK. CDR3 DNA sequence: TGTGCCAGCAGCCACCTCGCGTTGGACGCCAGCTCCTACGAGCAGTACTTC. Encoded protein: CASSHLALDASSYEQYF.

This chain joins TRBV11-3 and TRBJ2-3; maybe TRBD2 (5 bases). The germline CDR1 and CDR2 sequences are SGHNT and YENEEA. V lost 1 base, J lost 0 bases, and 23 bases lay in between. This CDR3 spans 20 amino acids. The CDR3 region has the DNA TGTGCCAGCAGCTTAGGACCGCTCGGGAACAGAACCGATAGCACAGATACGCAGTATTTT. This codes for CASSLGPLGNRTDSTDTQYF.